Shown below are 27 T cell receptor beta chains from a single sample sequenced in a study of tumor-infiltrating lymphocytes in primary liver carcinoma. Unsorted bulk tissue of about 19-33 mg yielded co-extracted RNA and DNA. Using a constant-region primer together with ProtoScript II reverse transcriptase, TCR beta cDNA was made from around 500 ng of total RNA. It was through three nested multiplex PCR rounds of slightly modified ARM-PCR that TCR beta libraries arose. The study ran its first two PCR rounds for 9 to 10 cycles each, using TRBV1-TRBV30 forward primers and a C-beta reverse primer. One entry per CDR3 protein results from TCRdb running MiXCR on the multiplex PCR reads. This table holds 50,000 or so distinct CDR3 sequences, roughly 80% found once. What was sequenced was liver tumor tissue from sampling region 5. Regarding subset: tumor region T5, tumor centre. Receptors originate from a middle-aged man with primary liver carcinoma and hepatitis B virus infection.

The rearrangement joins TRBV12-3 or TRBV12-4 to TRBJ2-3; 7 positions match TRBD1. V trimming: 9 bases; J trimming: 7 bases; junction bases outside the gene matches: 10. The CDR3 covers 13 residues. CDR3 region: CASRGIGGYTQYF. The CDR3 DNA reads TGTGCCAGTAGGGGGATAGGGGGCTATACGCAGTATTTT.

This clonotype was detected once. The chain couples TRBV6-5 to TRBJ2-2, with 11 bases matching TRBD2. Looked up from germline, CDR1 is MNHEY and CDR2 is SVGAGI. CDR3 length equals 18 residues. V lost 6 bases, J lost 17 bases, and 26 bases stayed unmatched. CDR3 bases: TGTGCCAGCAGATCGATCCTCGGAACTAGCGGGAGAGGTGGAAGCTGTTTTTTT. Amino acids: CASRSILGTSGRGGSCFF.

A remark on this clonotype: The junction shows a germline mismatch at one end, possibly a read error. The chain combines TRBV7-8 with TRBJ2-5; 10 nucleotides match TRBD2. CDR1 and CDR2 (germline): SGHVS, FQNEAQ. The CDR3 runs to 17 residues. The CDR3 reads CASSPPLISGRSETQHF. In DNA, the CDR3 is TGTGCCAGCAGCCCGCCGTTAATTAGCGGGAGGTCGGAGACCCAGCACTTC.

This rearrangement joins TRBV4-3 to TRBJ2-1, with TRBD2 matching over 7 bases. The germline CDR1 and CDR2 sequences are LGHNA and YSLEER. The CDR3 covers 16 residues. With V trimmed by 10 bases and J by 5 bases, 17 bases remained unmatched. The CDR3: CANRQDRSGMHNEQFF. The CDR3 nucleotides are TGCGCCAACAGGCAAGATCGGAGCGGGATGCACAATGAGCAGTTCTTC.

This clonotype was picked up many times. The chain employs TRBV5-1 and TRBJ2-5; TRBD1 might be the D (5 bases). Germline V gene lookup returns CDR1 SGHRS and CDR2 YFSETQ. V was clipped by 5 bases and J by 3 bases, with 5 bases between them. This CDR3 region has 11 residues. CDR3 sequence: CASRQEETQYF. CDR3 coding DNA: TGCGCCAGCAGACAGGAAGAGACCCAGTACTTC.

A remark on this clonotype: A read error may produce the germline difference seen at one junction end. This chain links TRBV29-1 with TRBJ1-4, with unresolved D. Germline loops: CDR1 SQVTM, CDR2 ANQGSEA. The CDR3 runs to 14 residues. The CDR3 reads CSFERAGGEKKLFF. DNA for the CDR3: TGCAGCTTTGAACGGGCAGGCGGAGAGAAAAAACTGTTTTTT.

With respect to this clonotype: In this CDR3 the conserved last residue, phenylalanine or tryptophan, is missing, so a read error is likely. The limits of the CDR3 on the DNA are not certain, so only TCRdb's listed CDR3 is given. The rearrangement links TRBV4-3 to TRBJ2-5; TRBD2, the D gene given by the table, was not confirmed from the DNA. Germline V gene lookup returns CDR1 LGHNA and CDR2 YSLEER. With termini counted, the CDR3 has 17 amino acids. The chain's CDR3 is CASNQAASGRTGETQYS.

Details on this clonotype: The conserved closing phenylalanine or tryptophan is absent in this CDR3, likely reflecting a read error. The CDR3 sequence: CASPPPDGVFHEQYL. DNA of the CDR3: TGTGCCAGTCCGCCACCGGACGGGGTCTTCCACGAGCAGTACTTA. The chain uses TRBV28 and TRBJ2-7; tentatively, D is TRBD2 (5 bases). V lost 9 bases to trimming and J lost 5 bases, with 23 bases between them. The CDR3 runs to 15 residues. In germline, CDR1 is MDHEN, CDR2 SYDVKM.

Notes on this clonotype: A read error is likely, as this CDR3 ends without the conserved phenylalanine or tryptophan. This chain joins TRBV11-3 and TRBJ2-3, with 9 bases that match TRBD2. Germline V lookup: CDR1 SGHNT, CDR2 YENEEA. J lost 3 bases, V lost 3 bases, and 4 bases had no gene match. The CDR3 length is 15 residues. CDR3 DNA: TGTGCCAGCAGCTTTAGCGGGAGAGGGACAGATACGCAGTATCTT. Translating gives CASSFSGRGTDTQYL.

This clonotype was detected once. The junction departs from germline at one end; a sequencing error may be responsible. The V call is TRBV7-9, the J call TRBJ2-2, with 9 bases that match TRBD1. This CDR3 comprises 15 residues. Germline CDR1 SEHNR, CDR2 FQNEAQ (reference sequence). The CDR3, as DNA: TGTGCCAGCAGCGCCGGGACAGGGATTGCAGGGGATCTGTTTTTT. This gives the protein CASSAGTGIAGDLFF.

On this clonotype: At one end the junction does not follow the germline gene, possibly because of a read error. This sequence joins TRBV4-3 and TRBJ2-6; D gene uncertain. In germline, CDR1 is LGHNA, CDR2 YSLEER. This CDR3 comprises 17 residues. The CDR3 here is CASSQDEFRSGANVLTF. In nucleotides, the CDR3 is TGCGCCAGTAGCCAAGATGAATTCCGCTCTGGGGCCAACGTCCTGACTTTC.

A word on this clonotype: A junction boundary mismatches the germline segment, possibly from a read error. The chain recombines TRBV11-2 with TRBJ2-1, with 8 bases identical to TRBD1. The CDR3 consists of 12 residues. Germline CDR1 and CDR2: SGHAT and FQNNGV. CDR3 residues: CAGSYATGENIF. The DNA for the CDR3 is TGTGCCGGCAGCTACGCGACAGGGGAGAATATCTTC.

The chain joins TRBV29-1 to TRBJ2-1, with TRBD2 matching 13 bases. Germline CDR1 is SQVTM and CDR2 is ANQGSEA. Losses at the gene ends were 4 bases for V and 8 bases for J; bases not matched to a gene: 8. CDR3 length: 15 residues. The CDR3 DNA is TGCAGCGTTGTACTAGCGGGAGGGTTCTATGATGAGCAGTTCTTC. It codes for CSVVLAGGFYDEQFF.

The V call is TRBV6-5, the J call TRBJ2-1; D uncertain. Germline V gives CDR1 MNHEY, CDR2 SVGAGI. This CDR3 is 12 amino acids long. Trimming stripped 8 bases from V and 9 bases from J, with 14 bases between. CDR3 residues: CASALGSGEQFF. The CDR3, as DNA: TGTGCCAGCGCATTAGGGTCCGGTGAGCAGTTCTTC.

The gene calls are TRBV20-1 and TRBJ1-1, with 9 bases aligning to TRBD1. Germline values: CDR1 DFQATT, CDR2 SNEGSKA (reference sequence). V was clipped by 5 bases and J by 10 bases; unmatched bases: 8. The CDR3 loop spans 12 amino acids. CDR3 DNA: TGCAGTGCTCCCAAGGACAGGGGACCAGCTTTCTTT. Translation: CSAPKDRGPAFF.

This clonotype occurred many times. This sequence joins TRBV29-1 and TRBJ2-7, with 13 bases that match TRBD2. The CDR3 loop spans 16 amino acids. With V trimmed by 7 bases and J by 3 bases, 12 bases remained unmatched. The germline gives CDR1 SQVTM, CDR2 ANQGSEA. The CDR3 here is CSARTSGSSRHYEQYF. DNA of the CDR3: TGCAGCGCGCGGACTAGCGGGAGCTCAAGACACTACGAGCAGTACTTC.

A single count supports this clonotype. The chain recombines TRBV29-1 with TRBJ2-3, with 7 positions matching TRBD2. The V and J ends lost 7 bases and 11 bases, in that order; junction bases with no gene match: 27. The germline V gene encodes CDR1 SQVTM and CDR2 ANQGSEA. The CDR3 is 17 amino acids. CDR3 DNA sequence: TGCAGCGCTCCGACAGCGGGATCCCAAGGGTTGTCCGCTATGCAGTATTTT. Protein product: CSAPTAGSQGLSAMQYF.

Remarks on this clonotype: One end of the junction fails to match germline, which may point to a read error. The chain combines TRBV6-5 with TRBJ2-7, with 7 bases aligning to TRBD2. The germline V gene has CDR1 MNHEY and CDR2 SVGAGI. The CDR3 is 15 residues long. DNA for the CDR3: TGTGCCAGCAGCAATCGGGCGGGAGCTTCCTACGAGCAGTATTTC. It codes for CASSNRAGASYEQYF.

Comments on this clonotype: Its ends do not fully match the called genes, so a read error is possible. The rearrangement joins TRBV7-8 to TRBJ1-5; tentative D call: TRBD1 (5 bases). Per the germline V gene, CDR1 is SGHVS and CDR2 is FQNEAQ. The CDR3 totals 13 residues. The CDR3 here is CAISLGGDKPQHF. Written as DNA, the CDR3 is TGTGCCATCAGCTTAGGAGGGGATAAGCCCCAGCATTTT.

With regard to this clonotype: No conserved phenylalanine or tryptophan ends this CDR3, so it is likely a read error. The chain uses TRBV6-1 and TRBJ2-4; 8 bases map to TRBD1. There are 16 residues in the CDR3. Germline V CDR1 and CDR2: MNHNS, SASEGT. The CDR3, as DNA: TGTGCCAGCAGTGCCACAGGGGGGTTCGGCGAAAACATCCAGTACTTG. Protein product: CASSATGGFGENIQYL.

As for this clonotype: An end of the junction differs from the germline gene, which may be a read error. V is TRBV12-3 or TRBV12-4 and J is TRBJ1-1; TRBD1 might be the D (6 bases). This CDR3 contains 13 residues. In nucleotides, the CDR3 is TGTACCAGGAGTTATTCAGGGGCCGCTGAAGCTTTCTTT. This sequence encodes CTRSYSGAAEAFF.

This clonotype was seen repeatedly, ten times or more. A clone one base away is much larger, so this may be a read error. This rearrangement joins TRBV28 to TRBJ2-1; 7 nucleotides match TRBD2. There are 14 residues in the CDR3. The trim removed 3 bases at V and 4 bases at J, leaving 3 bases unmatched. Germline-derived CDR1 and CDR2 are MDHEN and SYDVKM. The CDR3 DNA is TGTGCCAGCAGTTTTGCGGGAGAGTACAATGAGCAGTTCTTC. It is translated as CASSFAGEYNEQFF. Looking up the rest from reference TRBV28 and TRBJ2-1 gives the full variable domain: DVKVTQSSRYLVKRTGEKVFLECVQDMDHENMFWYRQDPGLGLRLIYFSYDVKMKEKGDIPEGYSVSREKKERFSLILESASTNQTSMYLCASSFAGEYNEQFFGPGTRLTVL.

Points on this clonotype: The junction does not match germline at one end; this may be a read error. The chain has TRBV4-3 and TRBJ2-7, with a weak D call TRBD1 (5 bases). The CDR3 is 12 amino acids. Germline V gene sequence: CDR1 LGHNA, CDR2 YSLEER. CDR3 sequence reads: CPSSQGRREQYF. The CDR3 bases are TGCCCCAGCAGCCAGGGAAGGAGAGAACAGTACTTC.

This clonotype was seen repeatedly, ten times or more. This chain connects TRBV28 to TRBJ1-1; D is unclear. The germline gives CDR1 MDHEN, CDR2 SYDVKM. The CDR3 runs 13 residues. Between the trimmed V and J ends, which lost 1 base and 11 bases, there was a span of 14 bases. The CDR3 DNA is TGTGCCAGCAGTTTATCTTCTTGGGGAGATGCTTTCTTT. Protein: CASSLSSWGDAFF.

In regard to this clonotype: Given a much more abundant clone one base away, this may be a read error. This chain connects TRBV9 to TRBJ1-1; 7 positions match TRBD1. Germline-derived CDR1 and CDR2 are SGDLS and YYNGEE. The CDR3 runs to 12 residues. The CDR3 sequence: CAISEGGPEAFF. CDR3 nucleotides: TGTGCCATCAGCGAAGGGGGCCCGGAAGCTTTCTTT.

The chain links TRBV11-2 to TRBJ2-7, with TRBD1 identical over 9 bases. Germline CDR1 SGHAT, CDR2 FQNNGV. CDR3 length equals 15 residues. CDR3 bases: TGTGCAAGAAGCTTACGATGGACAGGGGAAAAGGAGCAGTACTTC. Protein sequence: CARSLRWTGEKEQYF.

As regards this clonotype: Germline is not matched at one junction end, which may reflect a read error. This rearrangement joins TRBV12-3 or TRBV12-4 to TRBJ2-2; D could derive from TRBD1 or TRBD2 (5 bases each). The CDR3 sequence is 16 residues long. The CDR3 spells CASSSGQRRAVGEPFF. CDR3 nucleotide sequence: TGTGCCAGCAGTTCAGGGCAGAGGAGAGCGGTCGGGGAGCCGTTTTTT.